This T cell receptor beta chain was identified in a study of T cell repertoires in cytomegalovirus infection. General study findings and limits: There were HLA-C-restricted CMV-specific TCR beta clonotypes dominating the ex vivo response.

This clonotype has a handful of counts. Its specificity is unknown. TCRdb passed the reads through MiXCR, listing each CDR3 protein once. Among about 700,000 distinct CDR3 sequences, 30% to 40% were seen once, and the ten largest hold 15% to 20%. Germline CDR1 reads SNHLY; CDR2 reads FYNNEI. CDR3 length equals 16 residues. Trimming shortened V by 1 base and J by 3 bases, and 13 bases separated the two germline ends. This sequence was found in a human donor in good health (CMV status not recorded). Some clones in this sample may be carry-over from other donors' samples. The V call is TRBV2, the J call TRBJ1-5; maybe TRBD1 (6 bases). Sequencing used cultured PBMCs, obtained from culture after CMV antigen stimulation. The CDR3: CASSEGVRGDNQPQHF. In nucleotides, the CDR3 is TGTGCCAGCAGTGAAGGGGTGAGGGGGGACAATCAGCCCCAGCATTTT.